This T cell receptor (beta chain) comes out of a study of T-cell memory formation after mild COVID-19. Regarding the study as a whole: Later expanders leaned toward CD4+, whereas clones contracting from day 15 to 85 were balanced CD4/CD8. CD4+ contracting clones were found mainly in CM and EM, and CD8+ ones in EMRA. Some clones that responded were present in memory (sampled pre-infection), which suggests cross-reactive memory joined.

As for this clonotype: The antigen is unknown.

V was pared by 4 bases and J by 12 bases, with 10 bases between. Germline assignment: CDR1 SEHNR and CDR2 FQNEAQ (reference sequence). The CDR3 loop spans 11 amino acids. TCRdb independently ran MiXCR on the 5' RACE reads; one entry per CDR3 protein. The sample lists 350,000 to 500,000 distinct CDR3 sequences; 15% to 25% were seen once. This TCR derives from an adult woman who had mild COVID-19 (a few samples of this study predate the infection). Cell type and time point are not known. The chain is built from TRBV7-9 and TRBJ2-1; D ambiguous. Sequencing was carried out using PBMCs or a T cell subset sorted from them (not recorded which). CDR3 nucleotides: TGTGCCAGCAGCTCCGGGCCACCGCAGTTCTTC. Its protein product is CASSSGPPQFF.